The 17 T cell receptor beta chains presented below share a single source sample, sequenced in a study of OX40 agonist ivuxolimab in advanced cancers. Libraries were prepared by immunoSEQ multiplex PCR; TCRdb keeps only in-frame clonotypes and omits some of them. In the table there are about 56,000 clones, 82% of which are singletons. Sequencing was performed on CD4+ or CD8+ T cells sorted from blood, taken in a trial of the OX40 agonist ivuxolimab. All receptors derive from an adult with an advanced solid tumor such as melanoma, head and neck, liver or kidney cancer.

The chain couples TRBV7-2 to TRBJ2-7; D gene uncertain. The CDR3 covers 14 residues. Trimming took off 5 bases at V and 6 bases at J, with 17 bases between the two ends. Germline V lookup: CDR1 SGHTA, CDR2 FQGNSA. The CDR3: CASSLPPSRSEQYF. CDR3 bases: TGTGCCAGCAGCCTCCCCCCATCGAGGAGCGAGCAGTACTTC.

The V call is TRBV27, the J call TRBJ1-6; 8 positions agree with TRBD1. This CDR3 region has 14 residues. Germline V gene lookup returns CDR1 MNHEY and CDR2 SMNVEV (reference sequence). V lost 5 bases and J lost 10; bases outside the gene matches: 7. The CDR3 region has the DNA TGTGCCAGCAGTGCAACAGGGGGAGTCTCACCCCTCCACTTT. Translation: CASSATGGVSPLHF.

The chain has TRBV11-3 and TRBJ2-7, with 12 bases that match TRBD2. Germline V gene sequence: CDR1 SGHNT, CDR2 YENEEA. With 5 bases clipped from V and 2 bases from J, the junction kept 10 bases outside the gene matches. The CDR3 consists of 17 residues. The CDR3 reads CASSLGTSGPFPYEQYF. The DNA of the CDR3 is TGTGCCAGCAGCCTCGGGACTAGCGGGCCATTTCCCTACGAGCAGTACTTC.

This chain links TRBV11-3 with TRBJ1-6, with 8 bases lining up with TRBD1. V gave up 2 bases and J gave up 7 bases; unmatched junction bases: 13. Germline CDR1 and CDR2: SGHNT and YENEEA. This CDR3 is built from 18 residues. The CDR3 protein is CASSLNQGAAPGNSPLHF. CDR3 coding DNA: TGTGCCAGCAGCTTAAATCAGGGGGCAGCCCCCGGCAATTCACCCCTCCACTTT.

This chain connects TRBV7-2 to TRBJ1-5, with no clear D. With 3 bases removed from V and 3 bases from J, the gap between germline ends came to 12 bases. The CDR3 extends over 15 amino acids. The germline CDR1 and CDR2 sequences are SGHTA and FQGNSA. CDR3 bases: TGTGCCAGCAGCTTGACCGACGCACCCAATCAGCCCCAGCATTTT. Translating gives CASSLTDAPNQPQHF.

In this sample, this clone turned up a few times. V gene TRBV10-3 combines with J gene TRBJ1-5; weak D call: TRBD1 (6 bases). The CDR3 is 13 residues long. The germline V gene encodes CDR1 ENHRY and CDR2 SYGVKD. V was shortened by 9 bases and J by 6 bases, with 15 bases between the two germline ends. The CDR3 DNA is TGTGCCATTAGTCCGGGGGCGATTCAGCCCCAGCATTTT. Translation: CAISPGAIQPQHF.

V and J are TRBV4-3 and TRBJ2-7; D is unclear. The V gene's germline CDR1 is LGHNA and CDR2 YSLEER. Trimming left V 1 base short and J 1 base short, with 14 bases between. The CDR3 length is 16 residues. The CDR3 DNA follows: TGCGCCAGCAGCCAAGCTTCGAGCTTAGGGTCCTACGAGCAGTACTTC. Translating gives CASSQASSLGSYEQYF.

V usage is TRBV6-6 and J usage is TRBJ1-5; TRBD1 matches at 8 bases. J gave up 1 base and V 5 bases, and 7 bases lay outside the gene matches. The CDR3 has 16 residues. Germline V gene sequence: CDR1 MNHNY, CDR2 SVGAGI (reference sequence). The CDR3 DNA reads as TGTGCCAGCAGTCACGGACAGGGCAGAAGCAATCAGCCCCAGCATTTT. Protein: CASSHGQGRSNQPQHF.

The chain couples TRBV4-1 to TRBJ2-7; 8 positions agree with TRBD1. The J segment lost 0 bases and the V segment lost 2 bases, leaving 6 bases of the junction unmatched. The CDR3 loop spans 16 amino acids. Germline V gene data show CDR1 as MGHRA and CDR2 as YSYEKL. The CDR3 loop is CASSQYYQGASYEQYF. In DNA form, the CDR3 reads TGCGCCAGCAGCCAATACTATCAGGGGGCCTCCTACGAGCAGTACTTC.

The chain uses TRBV19 and TRBJ1-1; D might be TRBD1 (5 bases). V was cut by 6 bases and J by 6 bases, with 17 bases left in between. CDR1 LNHDA and CDR2 SQIVND come from the germline V gene (reference sequence). This CDR3 is built from 14 residues. CDR3: CASSYQGGLAEAFF. For the CDR3, the DNA is TGTGCCAGTAGCTATCAGGGAGGCTTGGCTGAAGCTTTCTTT.

The chain carries TRBV6-6 and TRBJ2-2; D call uncertain. Trimming pared 2 bases from V and 0 bases from J, leaving 7 bases between. Per the germline V gene, CDR1 is MNHNY and CDR2 is SVGAGI (reference sequence). This CDR3 is 15 amino acids long. CDR3 protein: CASSYEFANTGELFF. Here the CDR3 DNA reads TGTGCCAGCAGTTACGAGTTTGCGAACACCGGGGAGCTGTTTTTT.

The rearrangement links TRBV6-6 to TRBJ1-5, with TRBD1 identical over 8 bases. The CDR3 runs 15 residues. The V gene's germline CDR1 is MNHNY and CDR2 SVGAGI (reference sequence). Trimming cost V 5 bases and J 4 bases; bases outside gene matches: 7. CDR3 loop: CASSMRTGGNQPQHF. The CDR3, as DNA: TGTGCCAGCAGTATGCGTACAGGGGGGAATCAGCCCCAGCATTTT.

Note on this clone: Distinct nucleotide sequences in the sample also encode this CDR3. The rearrangement joins TRBV6-5 to TRBJ2-2, with D unresolved. CDR3 size: 15 residues. Germline CDR1 is MNHEY and CDR2 is SVGAGI. Trimming stripped 4 bases from V and 4 bases from J, with 13 bases between. The CDR3 protein is CASSLRRRSTGELFF. The CDR3, as DNA: TGTGCCAGCAGTTTGAGGCGGCGGAGCACCGGGGAGCTGTTTTTT.

This rearrangement joins TRBV29-1 to TRBJ2-3; tentative D call: TRBD1 (6 bases). CDR1 and CDR2 (germline): SQVTM, ANQGSEA. CDR3 length equals 13 residues. V dropped 1 base and J dropped 5 bases, with 10 bases sitting between them. The CDR3, as DNA: TGCAGCGTTGAAGGACAGGTTCAAGATACGCAGTATTTT. This translates into CSVEGQVQDTQYF.

V gene TRBV5-1 combines with J gene TRBJ2-2; TRBD2 agrees at 9 bases. CDR3 length equals 16 residues. Germline V CDR1 and CDR2: SGHRS, YFSETQ. Germline trimming cut 5 bases from V and 4 bases from J; bases unmatched to any gene: 9. This chain's CDR3 is CASSGGGARATGELFF. The CDR3 DNA follows: TGCGCCAGCAGTGGCGGGGGGGCTCGGGCCACCGGGGAGCTGTTTTTT.

The CDR3 is CASSSGGQGRGTEAFF. As DNA, the CDR3 is TGTGCCAGCAGCTCAGGGGGGCAGGGGCGAGGCACTGAAGCTTTCTTT. V usage is TRBV5-4 and J usage is TRBJ1-1; 7 nucleotides align to TRBD1. The CDR3 covers 16 residues. The ends lost 3 bases at V and 4 bases at J; junction bases unmatched: 12. Germline lookup yields CDR1 SGHNT and CDR2 YYREEE (reference sequence).

The chain recombines TRBV4-3 with TRBJ2-6; D gene ambiguous. From germline, CDR1 is LGHNA and CDR2 YSLEER. The CDR3 totals 18 residues. V was shortened by 0 bases and J by 0 bases, with 12 bases between the two germline ends. The CDR3 coding sequence is TGCGCCAGCAGCCAAGACTCTATCTCAGTCTCTGGGGCCAACGTCCTGACTTTC. As protein: CASSQDSISVSGANVLTF.